Detailed here is one TCR beta chain. The read ends 3 residues shy of where the CDR3 ends; the end is completed using the germline J gene. Per the germline V gene, CDR1 is SGDLS and CDR2 is YYNGEE. J was trimmed by 0 bases and V by 4 bases; bases with no gene match: 2. This CDR3 region has 15 residues. The sample originates from a study of T cells in women clearing cervical HPV infection. Study-wide background: Case blood was drawn when the lesion was first found; control blood after infection became undetectable. Only a few women had HLA typing results available.

The assay was immunoSEQ multiplex PCR, and TCRdb's table has in-frame clones only and misses some. The sample holds about 32,000 clones. The receptor was isolated from a woman aged 18 to 75 with a cervical HPV16 infection that either progressed to CIN3+ or cleared (not recorded which). J is TRBJ1-4 and V is TRBV9; the match to TRBD1 covers 8 bases. The sequencing input was blood buffy coat. The sequenced CDR3 bases are TGTGCCAGCAGCACACAGGGGGCAACTAATGAAAAA. Encoded protein: CASSTQGATNEK. The whole CDR3 is CASSTQGATNEKLFF.